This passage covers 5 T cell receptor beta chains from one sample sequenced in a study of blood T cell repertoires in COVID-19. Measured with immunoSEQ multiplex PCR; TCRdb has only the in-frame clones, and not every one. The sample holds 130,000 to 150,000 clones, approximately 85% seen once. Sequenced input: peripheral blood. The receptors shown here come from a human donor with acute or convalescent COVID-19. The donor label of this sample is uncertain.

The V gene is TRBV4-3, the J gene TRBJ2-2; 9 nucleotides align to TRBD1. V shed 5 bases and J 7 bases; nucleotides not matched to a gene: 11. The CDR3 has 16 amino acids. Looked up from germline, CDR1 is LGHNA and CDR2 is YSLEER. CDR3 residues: CASSIGQGMQGGELFF. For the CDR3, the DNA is TGCGCCAGCAGCATTGGACAGGGGATGCAGGGCGGGGAGCTGTTTTTT.

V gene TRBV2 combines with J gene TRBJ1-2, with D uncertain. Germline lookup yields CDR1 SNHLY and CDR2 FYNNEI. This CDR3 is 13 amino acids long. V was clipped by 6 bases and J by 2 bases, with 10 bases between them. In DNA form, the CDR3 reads TGTGCCAGCAGAGATAACAGAAACTATGGCTACACCTTC. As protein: CASRDNRNYGYTF.

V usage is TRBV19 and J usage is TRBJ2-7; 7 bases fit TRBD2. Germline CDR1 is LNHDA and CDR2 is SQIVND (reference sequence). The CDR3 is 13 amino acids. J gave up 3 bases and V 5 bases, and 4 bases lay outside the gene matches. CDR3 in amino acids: CASSRSGGYEQYF. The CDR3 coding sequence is TGTGCCAGTAGTCGGTCGGGGGGCTACGAGCAGTACTTC.

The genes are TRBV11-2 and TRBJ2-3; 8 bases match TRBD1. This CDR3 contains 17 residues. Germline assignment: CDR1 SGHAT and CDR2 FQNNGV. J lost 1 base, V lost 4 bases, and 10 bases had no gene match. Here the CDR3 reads CASSSPDRVWGTDTQYF. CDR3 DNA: TGTGCCAGCAGCTCCCCGGACAGGGTTTGGGGCACAGATACGCAGTATTTT.

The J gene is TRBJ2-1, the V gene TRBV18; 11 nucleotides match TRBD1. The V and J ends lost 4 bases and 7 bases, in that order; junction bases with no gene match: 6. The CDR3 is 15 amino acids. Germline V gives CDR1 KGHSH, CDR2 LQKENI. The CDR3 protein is CASSLGQGAGNEQFF. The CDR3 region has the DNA TGTGCCAGCTCACTAGGACAGGGGGCTGGGAATGAGCAGTTCTTC.